These T cell receptor beta chains were read from a single sample in a study of early T cells in non-severe SARS-CoV-2 infection. TCRdb re-called the 5' RACE reads through MiXCR, storing one row per CDR3 protein. This table holds 25,000 to 35,000 distinct CDR3 sequences, around 4.4% found once. Specimen: whole blood. The receptors come from an adult who was a healthcare worker with PCR-confirmed SARS-CoV-2 infection or an uninfected control (not recorded which). CDR3s include the opening cysteine and the closing phenylalanine or tryptophan. The D gene is left open where the match is weak. The listing skips clone size in some rows; elsewhere it reads once, few, many or a size class.

>many|TRBV4-3|TRBD1|TRBJ1-2
CASSQDVRGHGYTF
TGCGCCAGCAGCCAAGATGTCAGGGGGCATGGCTACACCTTC
>many|TRBV6-2/TRBV6-3|NA|TRBJ2-2
CASSYSTQNTGELFF
TGTGCCAGCAGTTACTCGACGCAGAACACCGGGGAGCTGTTTTTT
>many|TRBV12-3/TRBV12-4|NA|TRBJ2-2
CASSYVRINTGELFF
TGTGCCAGCAGCTATGTGCGGATTAACACCGGGGAGCTGTTTTTT
>many|TRBV28|NA|TRBJ2-2
CASSKQDRTDTGELFF
TGTGCCAGCAGTAAACAAGACAGGACCGACACCGGGGAGCTGTTTTTT
>many|TRBV7-9|TRBD1|TRBJ1-5
CASSQTGQHQPQHF
TGTGCCAGCAGCCAGACGGGACAGCATCAGCCCCAGCATTTT
>many|TRBV9|NA|TRBJ1-2
CASNVVDQGGGYTF
TGTGCCAGCAACGTAGTAGATCAGGGAGGTGGCTACACCTTC
>many|TRBV3-1|NA|TRBJ2-7
CASSQDYRAYEQYF
TGTGCCAGCAGCCAAGACTACAGGGCCTACGAGCAGTACTTC
>many|TRBV5-3|NA|TRBJ1-1
CARSFRTDNTEAFF
TGTGCCAGAAGCTTTAGGACAGATAACACTGAAGCTTTCTTT
>many|TRBV20-1|NA|TRBJ1-3
CSASDSVSGNTIYF
TGCAGTGCTAGCGATTCGGTATCTGGAAACACCATATATTTT
>many|TRBV20-1|TRBD1|TRBJ1-5
CSAQSRDRVNQPQHF
TGCAGTGCTCAGTCCCGGGACAGGGTCAATCAGCCCCAGCATTTT
>many|TRBV4-1|NA|TRBJ2-4
CASSQVGGWNIQYF
TGCGCCAGCAGCCAAGTAGGAGGGTGGAACATTCAGTACTTC
>many|TRBV7-2|TRBD2|TRBJ2-3
CASSLALAGGAQDTQYF
TGTGCCAGCAGCTTAGCGCTCGCGGGAGGGGCCCAAGATACGCAGTATTTT
>many|TRBV5-1|NA|TRBJ2-6
CASSLERSGANVLTF
TGCGCCAGCAGCTTGGAACGCTCTGGGGCCAACGTCCTGACTTTC
>many|TRBV27|TRBD2|TRBJ2-1
CASNIAGLYNEQFF
TGTGCCAGCAACATAGCGGGACTTTACAATGAGCAGTTCTTC
>many|TRBV11-3|NA|TRBJ1-1
CASSFGGRDNEAFF
TGTGCCAGCAGCTTTGGGGGCCGGGACAATGAAGCTTTCTTT
>many|TRBV20-1|TRBD2|TRBJ2-1
CSASTSGDYNEQFF
TGCAGTGCTAGCACTAGCGGGGACTACAATGAGCAGTTCTTC
>NA|TRBV20-1|NA|TRBJ1-4
CSAAGEGLSEKLFF
TGCAGTGCGGCCGGGGAAGGGCTGAGTGAAAAACTGTTTTTT
>many|TRBV28|TRBD1|TRBJ2-7
CASRLGTGSFYEQYF
TGTGCCAGCAGGCTGGGGACAGGGAGTTTCTACGAGCAGTACTTC
>many|TRBV9|TRBD1|TRBJ2-7
CASSVDGTGGYEQYF
TGTGCCAGCAGCGTAGACGGGACAGGGGGCTACGAGCAGTACTTC
>many|TRBV20-1|TRBD2|TRBJ2-3
CSASGGTSGRFGSTDTQYF
TGCAGTGCTAGTGGTGGAACCAGCGGGAGGTTCGGTAGCACAGATACGCAGTATTTT